This entry features one TCR beta chain sequence. Its antigen remains unidentified. No base quality information exists; no much larger clone differs at one position. The data were obtained in a study of T cells in localized non-small cell lung cancer (TCRdb year 2020). General notes on the study: The study analyzed T cell repertoires of 236 early-stage NSCLC patients, comparing tumors and uninvolved tumor-adjacent lungs. NSCLC patients had a mean age of roughly 66 years, and around 130 were male and 107 female. The cohort was made up of approximately 250 treatment-naive NSCLC patients whose localized lung tumors had been resected.

The study at large found these results: Uninvolved tumor-adjacent lung showed the highest T cell clonality, higher than tumor, which suggests more focused antigenic responses in the uninvolved tumor-adjacent lung. Because multi-region sequencing of the tumors was not done, intratumor heterogeneity could not be ruled out. Because the study design was exploratory, TCR variables were selected using unadjusted p-values without false-discovery rate correction. Higher blood T cell density associated with longer overall survival, while higher adjacent-lung clonality associated with shorter survival. A median of approximately 62 of the top 100 tumor clones turned up in the paired uninvolved adjacent lung, and 25 to 35 of those clones also ranked among the top 100 of that same adjacent lung.

TCR beta CDR3 regions were sequenced from DNA using the immunoSEQ Assay. In the authors' own workflow: T cell density was computed as TCR beta template counts normalized to usable DNA estimated by amplifying housekeeping genes. Using the preseqR package, richness was estimated by extrapolating to 120,000 templates for tissue samples and 400,000 templates for PBMC samples. Clonality was taken to be one minus Pielou's evenness. Differential abundance testing on productive amino-acid clonotypes, with a minimum total count of 5 and an alpha of 0.1, was used to identify tissue-enriched TCRs. The Jaccard Index and the Morisita Overlap Index were used to quantify repertoire overlap between compartments. GLIPH grouped TCR beta CDR3s together with public tetramer-defined viral CDR3s, and a viral motif had to include at least three viral sequences and also show V-gene enrichment. In its TCRdb copy, this immuneACCESS table keeps in-frame sequences only and misses some clones. Where compared with another copy, unresolved V genes explain less than half of these, and the others have no known cause. The DNA gave D and trimming, while V, J and clone size come from that table. For this sample the table gives 15,000 to 20,000 clones, of which roughly 87% were detected only once. 30% of the sample lies in the top ten.

At diagnosis, peripheral blood, uninvolved tumor-adjacent lung and tumor were collected and were preserved as a mix of fresh-frozen and FFPE material. For TCR repertoire profiling, blood samples were analyzed as peripheral blood mononuclear cells. The cysteine opens and the phenylalanine closes a CDR3 of 13 amino acids. Left in the record is the CDR3 DNA by itself, 39 bases read in frame from the first base. CDR1 and CDR2, per the germline V gene (reference sequence), are MNHEY and SMNVEV. V sheds 7 bases and J sheds 8 bases, leaving 15 bases between their ends. The sequence was obtained from a male donor older than 55 with stage I lung adenocarcinoma. The sequencing used peripheral blood, collected before any cancer treatment. Recombination connected TRBV27 to TRBJ2-1; the D gene is perhaps TRBD2, from 5 matching bases. The DNA is as follows: TGTGCCAGCAAGTATAGTGGGAGTGATGAGCAGTTCTTC. This sequence encodes CASKYSGSDEQFF.